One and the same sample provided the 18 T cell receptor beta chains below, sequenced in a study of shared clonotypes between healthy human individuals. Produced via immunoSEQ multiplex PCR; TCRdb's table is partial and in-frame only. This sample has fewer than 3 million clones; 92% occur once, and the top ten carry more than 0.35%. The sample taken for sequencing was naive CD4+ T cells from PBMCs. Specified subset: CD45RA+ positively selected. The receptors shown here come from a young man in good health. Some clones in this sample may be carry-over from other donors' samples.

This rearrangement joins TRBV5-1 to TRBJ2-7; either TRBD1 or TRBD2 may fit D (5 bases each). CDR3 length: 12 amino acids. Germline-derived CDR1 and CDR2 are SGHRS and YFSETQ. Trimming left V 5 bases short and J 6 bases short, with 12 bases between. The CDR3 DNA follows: TGCGCCAGCAGGGACCCGGGGCGCGAGCAGTACTTC. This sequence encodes CASRDPGREQYF. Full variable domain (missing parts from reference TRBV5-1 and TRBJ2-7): KAGVTQTPRYLIKTRGQQVTLSCSPISGHRSVSWYQQTPGQGLQFLFEYFSETQRNKGNFPGRFSGRQFSNSRSEMNVSTLELGDSALYLCASRDPGREQYFGPGTRLTVT.

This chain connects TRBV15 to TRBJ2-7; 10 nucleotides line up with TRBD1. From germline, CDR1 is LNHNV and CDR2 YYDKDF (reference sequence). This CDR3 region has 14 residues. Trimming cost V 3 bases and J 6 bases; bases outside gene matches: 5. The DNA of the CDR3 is TGTGCCACCAGCAGGGGACAGGGGTTTGTCGAGCAGTACTTC. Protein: CATSRGQGFVEQYF.

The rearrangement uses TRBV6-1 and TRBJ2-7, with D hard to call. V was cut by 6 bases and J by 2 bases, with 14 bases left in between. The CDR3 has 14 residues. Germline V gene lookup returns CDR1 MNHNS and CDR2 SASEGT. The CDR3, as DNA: TGTGCCAGCAGCCGTCCCCTGGGGACCTACGAGCAGTACTTC. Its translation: CASSRPLGTYEQYF.

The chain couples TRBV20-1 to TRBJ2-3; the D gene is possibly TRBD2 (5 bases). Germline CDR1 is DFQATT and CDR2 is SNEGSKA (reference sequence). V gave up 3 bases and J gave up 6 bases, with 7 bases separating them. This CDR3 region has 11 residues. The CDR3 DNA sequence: TGCAGTGCTAGCCAGCGGGATACGCAGTATTTT. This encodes CSASQRDTQYF.

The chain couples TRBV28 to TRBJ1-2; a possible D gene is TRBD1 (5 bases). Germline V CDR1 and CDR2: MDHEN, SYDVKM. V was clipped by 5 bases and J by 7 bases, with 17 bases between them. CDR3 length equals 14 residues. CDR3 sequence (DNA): TGTGCCAGCAGTAAGACAGCCCAGATGCCTGGCTACACCTTC. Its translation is CASSKTAQMPGYTF.

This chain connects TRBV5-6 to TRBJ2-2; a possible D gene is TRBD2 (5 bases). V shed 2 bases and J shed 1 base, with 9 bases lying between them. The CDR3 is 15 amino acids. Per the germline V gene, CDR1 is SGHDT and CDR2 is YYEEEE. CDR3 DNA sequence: TGTGCCAGCAGCTTTCCACGGGAGAACACCGGGGAGCTGTTTTTT. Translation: CASSFPRENTGELFF.

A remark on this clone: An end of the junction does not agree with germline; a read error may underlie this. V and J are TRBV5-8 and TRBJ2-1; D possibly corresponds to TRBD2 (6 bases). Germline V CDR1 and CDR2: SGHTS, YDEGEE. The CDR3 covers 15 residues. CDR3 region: CASSREDSGDNEQFF. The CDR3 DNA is TGCGCCAGCAGCCGGGAAGATAGCGGAGACAATGAGCAGTTCTTC.

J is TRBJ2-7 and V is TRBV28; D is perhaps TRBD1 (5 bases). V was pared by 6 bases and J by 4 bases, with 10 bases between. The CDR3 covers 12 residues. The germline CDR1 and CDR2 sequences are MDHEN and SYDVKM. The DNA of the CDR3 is TGTGCCAGCAGGGAAAGGGGATACGAGCAGTACTTC. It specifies CASRERGYEQYF.

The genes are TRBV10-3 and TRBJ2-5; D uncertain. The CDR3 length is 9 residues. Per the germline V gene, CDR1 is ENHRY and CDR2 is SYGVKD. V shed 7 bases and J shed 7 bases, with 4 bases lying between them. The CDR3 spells CAITGTQYF. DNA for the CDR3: TGTGCCATCACTGGGACCCAGTACTTC.

The CDR3, as DNA: TGTGCCAGCTCTTCTCCCTGGACAGGGTATGAAAAACTGTTTTTT. Its protein is CASSSPWTGYEKLFF. The V call is TRBV28, the J call TRBJ1-4; 8 bases fit TRBD1. V was clipped by 8 bases and J by 6 bases; unmatched bases: 11. The CDR3 length is 15 residues. CDR1 is MDHEN and CDR2 is SYDVKM in the germline V gene.

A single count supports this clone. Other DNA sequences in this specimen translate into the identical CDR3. The CDR3 region is CASSFDSGANVLTF. The CDR3, as DNA: TGCGCCAGCAGCTTCGACTCGGGGGCCAACGTCCTGACTTTC. The chain is built from TRBV5-1 and TRBJ2-6; the D is unclear. Germline V gives CDR1 SGHRS, CDR2 YFSETQ. The CDR3 consists of 14 residues. V was trimmed by 2 bases and J by 4 bases, leaving 7 bases between them.

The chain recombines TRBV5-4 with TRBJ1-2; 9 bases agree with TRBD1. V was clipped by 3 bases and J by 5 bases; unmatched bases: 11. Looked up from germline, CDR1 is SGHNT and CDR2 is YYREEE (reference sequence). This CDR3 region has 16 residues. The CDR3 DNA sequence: TGTGCCAGCAGCTCCCGGGACAGGGAATTCTTTTATGGCTACACCTTC. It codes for CASSSRDREFFYGYTF.

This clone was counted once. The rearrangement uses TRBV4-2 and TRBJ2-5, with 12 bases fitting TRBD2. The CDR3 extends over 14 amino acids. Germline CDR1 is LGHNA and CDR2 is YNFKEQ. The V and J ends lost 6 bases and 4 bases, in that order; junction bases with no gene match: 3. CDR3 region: CASRPSGGGETQYF. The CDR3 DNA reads TGTGCCAGCAGGCCTAGCGGGGGGGGAGAGACCCAGTACTTC.

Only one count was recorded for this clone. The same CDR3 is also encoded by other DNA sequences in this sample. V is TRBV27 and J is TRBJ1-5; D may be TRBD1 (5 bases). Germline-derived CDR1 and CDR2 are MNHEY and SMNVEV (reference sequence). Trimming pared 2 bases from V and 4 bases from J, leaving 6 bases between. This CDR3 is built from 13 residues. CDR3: CASSLQGNQPQHF. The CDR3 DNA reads TGTGCCAGCAGTTTACAGGGAAATCAGCCCCAGCATTTT.

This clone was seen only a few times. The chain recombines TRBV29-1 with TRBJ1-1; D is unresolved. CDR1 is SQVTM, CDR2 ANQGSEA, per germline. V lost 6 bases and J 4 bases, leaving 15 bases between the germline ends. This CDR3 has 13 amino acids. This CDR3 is CSVNGRAGTEAFF. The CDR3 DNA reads TGCAGCGTAAACGGACGGGCGGGCACTGAAGCTTTCTTT.

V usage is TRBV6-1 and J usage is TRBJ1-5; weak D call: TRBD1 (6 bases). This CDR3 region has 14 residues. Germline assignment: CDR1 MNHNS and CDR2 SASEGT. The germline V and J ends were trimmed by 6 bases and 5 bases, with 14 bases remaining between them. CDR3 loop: CASSADSLYQPQHF. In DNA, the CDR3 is TGTGCCAGCAGCGCGGACAGTCTGTATCAGCCCCAGCATTTT.

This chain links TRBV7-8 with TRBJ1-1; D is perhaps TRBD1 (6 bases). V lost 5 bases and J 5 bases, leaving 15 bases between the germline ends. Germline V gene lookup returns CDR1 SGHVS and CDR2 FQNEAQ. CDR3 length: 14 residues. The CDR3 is CASSTRGARTEAFF. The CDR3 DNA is TGTGCCAGCAGCACAAGGGGGGCACGGACTGAAGCTTTCTTT.

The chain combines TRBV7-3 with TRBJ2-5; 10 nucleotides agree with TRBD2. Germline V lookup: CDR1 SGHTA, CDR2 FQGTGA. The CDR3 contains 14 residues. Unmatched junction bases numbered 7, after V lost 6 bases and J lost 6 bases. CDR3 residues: CASSESSGRQTQYF. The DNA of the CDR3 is TGTGCCAGCAGTGAATCTAGCGGGAGACAGACCCAGTACTTC.